The rows below give T cell receptor beta chains drawn from one sample of a study of blood T cell repertoires in COVID-19. Data came from immunoSEQ multiplex PCR; TCRdb stores just in-frame clones and leaves some out. Of some 210,000 clones in the sample, approximately 84% were seen once. The sample taken for sequencing was peripheral blood. These receptors originate from a woman in her seventies with active or convalescent COVID-19. The conserved cysteine and the conserved F or W are not part of the CDR3 here.

TRBV5-1,ASSFQAGGGETQY
TRBV5-1,ASSLPSNEQF
TRBV2,ASRGTSNTGELF
TRBV18,ASSGRTGGGQPQH
TRBV2,ASSETRVVQPQH
TRBV19,ASSDWGQGPREKLF
TRBV5-1,ASSLVPKGTDTQY
TRBV12-3/TRBV12-4,ASSLGGSGAQH
TRBV9,ASSANRGRSQETQY
TRBV4-2,ASSQVRAGANNEQF
TRBV2,ASSGSGSSYNEQF
TRBV9,ASSVELMGQGRNNEQF
TRBV19,ASMDRWVAGVSNTEAF
TRBV19,ASSNTGAPGYT
TRBV24-1,ATSDSTGAGYEKLF
TRBV28,ASSKDWSEQY
TRBV6-5,ASSRDRANSPLH
TRBV28,ASSLGGQVYEQY
TRBV21-1,ASSRTVKTQY
TRBV7-8,ASSLTGGAGETQY
TRBV6-5,ASPTRGATEAF
TRBV7-2,ASSPRTSVGETQY
TRBV6-5,ASSYSRAVLDTQY
TRBV11-2,ASSLDSSKQTQY
TRBV2,ASSGRSGRANEQF
TRBV5-4,ASSRQGAGEDTEAF
TRBV6-5,ASSRAGGPYNEQF
TRBV6-6,ASSSPGTGGYEKLF
TRBV7-9,ASRDSGRDTGELF
TRBV14,ASSQEPGLVYEQY
TRBV29-1,SVLQRLAGGSYEQY
TRBV18,ASSPRLTGGNNEQF
TRBV14,ASRRTGGGEQF
TRBV3-1/TRBV3-2,ASSQEGGSGNTIY
TRBV18,ASSPPGLAGGSEQF
TRBV19,ASSAGDTTYNEQF
TRBV4-2,ASSQLLVEGINEQF
TRBV7-9,ASSPRDPSGSSYNEQF
TRBV28,ASSSSRVYEQY
TRBV18,ASSPGVPGEGQPQH
TRBV6-5,ASSYSRRAGQETQY
TRBV6-4,ASRRAGSSNYGYT